These 27 T cell receptor beta chains originate from one sample sequenced in a study of blood T cell repertoires in COVID-19. Assay: immunoSEQ multiplex PCR; the TCRdb copy retains only in-frame clones and omits some. The data hold some 190,000 clones, with roughly 87% observed a single time. Sequencing used peripheral blood. These receptors originate from a woman aged 55-70 years with COVID-19, enrolled during active disease.

The chain carries TRBV7-2 and TRBJ2-2; D is perhaps TRBD1 (5 bases). Trimming removed 1 base at V and 0 bases at J, with 9 bases between. CDR1 is SGHTA and CDR2 is FQGNSA in the germline V gene. The CDR3 extends over 16 amino acids. The CDR3 DNA follows: TGTGCCAGCAGCTTAGGGACACCTACGAACACCGGGGAGCTGTTTTTT. This encodes CASSLGTPTNTGELFF.

The V gene is TRBV11-2, the J gene TRBJ2-3; TRBD1 aligns across 7 bases. This CDR3 contains 15 residues. Germline V gene lookup returns CDR1 SGHAT and CDR2 FQNNGV. V trimming: 3 bases; J trimming: 4 bases; junction bases outside the gene matches: 7. In DNA, the CDR3 is TGTGCCAGCAGCTTTGGGCAGGGGGTCGCAGATACGCAGTATTTT. Translation: CASSFGQGVADTQYF.

This chain connects TRBV6-5 to TRBJ2-1; TRBD2 might be the D (6 bases). Germline CDR1 is MNHEY and CDR2 is SVGAGI. Trimming pared 7 bases from V and 0 bases from J, leaving 13 bases between. This CDR3 has 15 amino acids. CDR3 protein: CASTRGGSSYNEQFF. The CDR3 DNA sequence: TGTGCCAGCACCCGAGGAGGGAGCTCCTACAATGAGCAGTTCTTC.

The rearrangement links TRBV5-1 to TRBJ2-5; a possible D gene is TRBD1 (6 bases). CDR3 length: 14 residues. The V gene lost 4 bases and the J gene lost 3 bases, with 13 bases spanning the gap. CDR1 and CDR2 (germline): SGHRS, YFSETQ. The DNA of the CDR3 is TGCGCCAGCAGCGGGTTACAGGGAGAAGAGACCCAGTACTTC. Amino acids: CASSGLQGEETQYF.

The rearrangement joins TRBV2 to TRBJ2-7; D is ambiguous. V lost 1 base and J 4 bases, leaving 8 bases between the germline ends. From germline, CDR1 is SNHLY and CDR2 FYNNEI. The CDR3 is made up of 13 amino acids. The CDR3 bases are TGTGCCAGCAGTGAAGACGTAGTGTACGAGCAGTACGTC. The encoded protein is CASSEDVVYEQYV.

The V call is TRBV6-5, the J call TRBJ2-3; 9 bases are shared with TRBD1. Per germline, CDR1 MNHEY and CDR2 SVGAGI. The CDR3 contains 14 residues. After removal of 6 bases from V and 6 bases from J, the junction contained 7 bases not matched to a gene. The CDR3 protein is CASSGTGGADTQYF. The CDR3 bases are TGTGCCAGCAGCGGAACAGGGGGCGCGGATACGCAGTATTTT.

The chain employs TRBV6-6 and TRBJ1-6, with a weak D call TRBD1 (6 bases). This CDR3 contains 15 residues. Trimming left V 7 bases short and J 4 bases short, with 14 bases between. Germline loops: CDR1 MNHNY, CDR2 SVGAGI (reference sequence). The CDR3 loop reads CASKGVRQYNSPLHF. DNA of the CDR3: TGTGCCAGCAAGGGGGTGAGACAGTATAATTCACCCCTCCACTTT.

In its sample, this clone was seen a few times. V gene TRBV29-1 combines with J gene TRBJ2-3; D gene unclear. From germline, CDR1 is SQVTM and CDR2 ANQGSEA. This CDR3 is built from 12 residues. Deletions cut 8 bases from V and 7 bases from J, with 16 bases between. The chain's CDR3 is CSITPPNHTQYF. In DNA, the CDR3 is TGCAGCATTACTCCACCTAACCATACGCAGTATTTT.

This clone was seen more than once but under ten times. The V call is TRBV27, the J call TRBJ2-5, with TRBD1 matching 8 bases. V shed 4 bases, J shed 1 base, and the junction held 5 bases outside the gene matches. Germline V gives CDR1 MNHEY, CDR2 SMNVEV (reference sequence). This CDR3 spans 15 amino acids. The CDR3 sequence: CASSSVDRAQETQYF. Here the CDR3 DNA reads TGTGCCAGCAGTTCGGTGGACAGGGCCCAAGAGACCCAGTACTTC.

This clone was detected only a few times. The chain couples TRBV9 to TRBJ1-3, with TRBD1 identical over 10 bases. The CDR3 extends over 17 amino acids. Looked up from germline, CDR1 is SGDLS and CDR2 is YYNGEE. The V segment lost 3 bases and the J segment 4 bases; nucleotides outside the gene matches: 10. Written as DNA, the CDR3 is TGTGCCAGCAGCGGACAGGGGGCTCCATTCGGCGGAAACACCATATATTTT. The encoded protein is CASSGQGAPFGGNTIYF.

This rearrangement joins TRBV5-6 to TRBJ2-1, with TRBD1 matching 10 bases. Germline assignment: CDR1 SGHDT and CDR2 YYEEEE. J lost 2 bases, V lost 4 bases, and 6 bases had no gene match. The CDR3 length is 16 residues. CDR3 in amino acids: CASSLLGTGAYNEQFF. CDR3 sequence (DNA): TGTGCCAGCAGCCTCCTCGGGACAGGGGCCTACAATGAGCAGTTCTTC.

The chain employs TRBV4-1 and TRBJ1-5, with D perhaps TRBD1 (5 bases). The CDR3 is 18 residues long. V was trimmed by 1 base and J by 0 bases, leaving 16 bases between them. Germline CDR1 reads MGHRA; CDR2 reads YSYEKL. The CDR3 nucleotides read TGCGCCAGCAGCCAAGTCTCACTCACCAGGGTTAGCAATCAGCCCCAGCATTTT. It yields the protein CASSQVSLTRVSNQPQHF.

The chain recombines TRBV6-2 or TRBV6-3 with TRBJ2-1; 15 bases match TRBD2. The CDR3 totals 18 residues. V gave up 1 base and J gave up 7 bases; unmatched junction bases: 8. Germline CDR1 MNHEY, CDR2 SVGEGT. DNA of the CDR3: TGTGCCAGCAGTTACTTGGGACTAGCGGGGGGCCGGAGGAATGAGCAGTTCTTC. It encodes CASSYLGLAGGRRNEQFF.

V gene TRBV20-1 combines with J gene TRBJ2-3; 9 bases align to TRBD2. Germline CDR1 DFQATT, CDR2 SNEGSKA (reference sequence). The ends lost 3 bases at V and 1 base at J; junction bases unmatched: 8. The CDR3 extends over 16 amino acids. The CDR3 nucleotides are TGCAGTGCTAGTGTATTGCTAGCGGGGCGCACAGATACGCAGTATTTT. Protein sequence: CSASVLLAGRTDTQYF.

This clone was counted at least ten times. The chain employs TRBV7-9 and TRBJ1-5; unclear D gene. The CDR3 runs 16 residues. The V gene's germline CDR1 is SEHNR and CDR2 FQNEAQ (reference sequence). V was shortened by 3 bases and J by 0 bases, with 12 bases between the two germline ends. For the CDR3, the DNA is TGTGCCAGCAGCTTTGGCAGCGGATATAGCAATCAGCCCCAGCATTTT. Translating gives CASSFGSGYSNQPQHF.

This chain links TRBV7-2 with TRBJ2-6, with TRBD1 matching over 7 bases. Unmatched junction bases numbered 12, after V lost 7 bases and J lost 0 bases. This CDR3 region has 18 residues. In germline, CDR1 is SGHTA, CDR2 FQGNSA. Here the CDR3 reads CASIRSGTDYSGANVLTF. CDR3 in DNA: TGTGCCAGCATTCGATCCGGGACAGACTACTCTGGGGCCAACGTCCTGACTTTC.

The chain is built from TRBV15 and TRBJ1-4, with 8 bases lining up with TRBD1. From germline, CDR1 is LNHNV and CDR2 YYDKDF (reference sequence). The CDR3 spans 15 residues. J was trimmed by 8 bases and V by 2 bases; bases with no gene match: 7. The CDR3 DNA sequence: TGTGCCACCAGCAGACCACAGGGGGAAGTAGAAAAACTGTTTTTT. As protein: CATSRPQGEVEKLFF.

The chain has TRBV5-1 and TRBJ2-1; possible D gene TRBD2, 6 bases. The CDR3 has 14 amino acids. The V end was cut by 4 bases, the J end by 7 bases, with 15 bases between. Germline lookup yields CDR1 SGHRS and CDR2 YFSETQ. CDR3 loop: CASSPGGEANEQFF. The DNA of the CDR3 is TGCGCCAGCAGCCCCGGAGGGGAGGCGAATGAGCAGTTCTTC.

J is TRBJ1-6 and V is TRBV11-2; D ambiguous. The V end lost 5 bases, the J end lost 9 bases, and 11 bases lay between the germline ends. The CDR3 runs to 13 residues. Germline-derived CDR1 and CDR2 are SGHAT and FQNNGV. The CDR3 region has the DNA TGTGCCAGCAGCCCATCAGATTTTTCACCCCTCCACTTT. Translating gives CASSPSDFSPLHF.

This clone was seen only a few times. This chain joins TRBV4-2 and TRBJ2-1; maybe TRBD2 (5 bases). Germline V CDR1 and CDR2: LGHNA, YNFKEQ. The CDR3 contains 20 residues. V was trimmed by 4 bases and J by 5 bases, leaving 30 bases between them. The CDR3 coding sequence is TGTGCCAGCAGCCCCGGAATGTGGCGGAACCCCCGAGGGTCCAACAATGAGCAGTTCTTC. Translation: CASSPGMWRNPRGSNNEQFF.

Comment on this clone: Other DNA sequences within the sample encode an identical CDR3. V is TRBV7-9 and J is TRBJ1-6, with no clear D. The CDR3 is made up of 12 amino acids. The V end lost 4 bases, the J end lost 7 bases, and 5 bases lay between the germline ends. The germline V gene encodes CDR1 SEHNR and CDR2 FQNEAQ (reference sequence). The CDR3 spells CASSSLNSPLHF. CDR3 DNA: TGTGCCAGCAGCTCCTTGAATTCACCCCTCCACTTT.

V is TRBV5-1 and J is TRBJ1-3; no reliable D call. The CDR3 spans 13 residues. Looked up from germline, CDR1 is SGHRS and CDR2 is YFSETQ. V lost 0 bases to trimming and J lost 4 bases, with 5 bases between them. For the CDR3, the DNA is TGCGCCAGCAGCTTGGTGCAGGGAAACACCATATATTTT. This gives the protein CASSLVQGNTIYF.

The chain has TRBV5-1 and TRBJ2-5; no firm D call. The germline V gene encodes CDR1 SGHRS and CDR2 YFSETQ. Trimming removed 0 bases from V and 5 bases from J, with 11 bases in between. This CDR3 comprises 14 residues. CDR3 in amino acids: CASSLAGARETQYF. In DNA, the CDR3 is TGCGCCAGCAGCTTGGCCGGAGCGAGGGAGACCCAGTACTTC.

V and J are TRBV7-8 and TRBJ2-4, with 11 bases lining up with TRBD1. CDR3 length equals 16 residues. The junction had 2 bases not matched to a gene; V was cut back by 3 bases and J by 1 base. Germline V gives CDR1 SGHVS, CDR2 FQNEAQ. The CDR3 nucleotides are TGTGCCAGCAGCTTCGGACAGGGGGCGGCCAAAAACATTCAGTACTTC. Protein: CASSFGQGAAKNIQYF.

CDR3 protein: CASSLARGSYEQYF. Written as DNA, the CDR3 is TGCGCCAGCAGCTTGGCTAGGGGATCCTACGAGCAGTACTTC. V and J are TRBV5-1 and TRBJ2-7; a possible D gene is TRBD1 (5 bases). The CDR3 spans 14 residues. Deletions cut 0 bases from V and 1 base from J, with 8 bases between. The germline V gene has CDR1 SGHRS and CDR2 YFSETQ. Full variable domain (remainder filled in from reference TRBV5-1 and TRBJ2-7): KAGVTQTPRYLIKTRGQQVTLSCSPISGHRSVSWYQQTPGQGLQFLFEYFSETQRNKGNFPGRFSGRQFSNSRSEMNVSTLELGDSALYLCASSLARGSYEQYFGPGTRLTVT.

The chain is built from TRBV7-9 and TRBJ1-6; D may be TRBD1 (5 bases). The CDR3 is 14 residues long. Looked up from germline, CDR1 is SEHNR and CDR2 is FQNEAQ (reference sequence). V was shortened by 2 bases and J by 8 bases, with 10 bases between the two germline ends. CDR3 protein: CASSLLGEDSPLHF. The CDR3, as DNA: TGTGCCAGCAGCTTATTAGGGGAGGATTCACCCCTCCACTTT.

The V call is TRBV28, the J call TRBJ1-3, with 7 bases identical to TRBD1. The CDR3 contains 15 residues. Germline values: CDR1 MDHEN, CDR2 SYDVKM. The V segment lost 4 bases and the J segment 3 bases; nucleotides outside the gene matches: 6. The CDR3 sequence is CASSSQTGNGNTIYF. CDR3 DNA sequence: TGTGCCAGCAGTTCTCAGACAGGGAATGGAAACACCATATATTTT. The full variable domain, completed using reference TRBV28 and TRBJ1-3, is DVKVTQSSRYLVKRTGEKVFLECVQDMDHENMFWYRQDPGLGLRLIYFSYDVKMKEKGDIPEGYSVSREKKERFSLILESASTNQTSMYLCASSSQTGNGNTIYFGEGSWLTVV.